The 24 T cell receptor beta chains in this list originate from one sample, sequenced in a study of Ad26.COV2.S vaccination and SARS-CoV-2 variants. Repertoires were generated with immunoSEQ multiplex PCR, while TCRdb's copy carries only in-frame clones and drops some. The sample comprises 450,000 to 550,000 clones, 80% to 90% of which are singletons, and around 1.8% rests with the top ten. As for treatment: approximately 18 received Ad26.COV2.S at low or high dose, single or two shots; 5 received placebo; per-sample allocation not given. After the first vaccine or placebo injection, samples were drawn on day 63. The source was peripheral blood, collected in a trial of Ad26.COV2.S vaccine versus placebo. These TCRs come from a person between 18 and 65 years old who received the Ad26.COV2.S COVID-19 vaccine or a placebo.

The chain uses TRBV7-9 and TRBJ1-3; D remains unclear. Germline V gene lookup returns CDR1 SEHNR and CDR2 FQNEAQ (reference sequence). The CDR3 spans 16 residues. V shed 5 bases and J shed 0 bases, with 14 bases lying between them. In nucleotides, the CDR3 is TGTGCCAGCAGCCCGTATCCAGGAGGCTCTGGAAACACCATATATTTT. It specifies CASSPYPGGSGNTIYF.

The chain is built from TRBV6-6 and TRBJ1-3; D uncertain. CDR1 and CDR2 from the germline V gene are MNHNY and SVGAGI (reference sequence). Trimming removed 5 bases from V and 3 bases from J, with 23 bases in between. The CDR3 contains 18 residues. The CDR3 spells CASSRQSTLRSYGNTIYF. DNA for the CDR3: TGTGCCAGCAGTCGACAATCAACTCTAAGAAGCTATGGAAACACCATATATTTT.

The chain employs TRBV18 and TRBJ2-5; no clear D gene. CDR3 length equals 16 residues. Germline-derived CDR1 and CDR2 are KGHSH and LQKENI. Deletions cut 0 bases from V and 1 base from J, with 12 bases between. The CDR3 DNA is TGTGCCAGCTCACCACCGTCTCACAAAACCCAAGAGACCCAGTACTTC. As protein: CASSPPSHKTQETQYF. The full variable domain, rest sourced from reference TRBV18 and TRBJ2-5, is NAGVMQNPRHLVRRRGQEARLRCSPMKGHSHVYWYRQLPEEGLKFMVYLQKENIIDESGMPKERFSAEFPKEGPSILRIQQVVRGDSAAYFCASSPPSHKTQETQYFGPGTRLLVL.

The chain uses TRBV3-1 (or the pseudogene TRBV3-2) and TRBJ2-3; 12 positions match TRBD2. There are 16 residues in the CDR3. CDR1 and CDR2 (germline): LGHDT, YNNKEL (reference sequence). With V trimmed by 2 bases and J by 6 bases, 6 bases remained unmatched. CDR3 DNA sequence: TGTGCCAGCAGCCAAAGCCGGACTAGCGGGAAGGATACGCAGTATTTT. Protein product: CASSQSRTSGKDTQYF.

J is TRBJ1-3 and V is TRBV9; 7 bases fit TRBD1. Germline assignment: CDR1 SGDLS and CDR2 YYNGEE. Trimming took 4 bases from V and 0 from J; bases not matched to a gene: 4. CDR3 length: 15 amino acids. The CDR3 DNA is TGTGCCAGCAGCTCGGGACAGATCTCTGGAAACACCATATATTTT. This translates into CASSSGQISGNTIYF.

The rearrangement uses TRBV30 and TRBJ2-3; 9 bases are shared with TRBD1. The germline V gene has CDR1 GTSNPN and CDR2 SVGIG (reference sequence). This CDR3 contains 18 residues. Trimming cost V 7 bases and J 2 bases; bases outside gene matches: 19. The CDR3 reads CAFQSSRDRAFFTDTQYF. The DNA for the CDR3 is TGTGCCTTCCAATCGTCCCGGGACAGGGCCTTCTTCACAGATACGCAGTATTTT.

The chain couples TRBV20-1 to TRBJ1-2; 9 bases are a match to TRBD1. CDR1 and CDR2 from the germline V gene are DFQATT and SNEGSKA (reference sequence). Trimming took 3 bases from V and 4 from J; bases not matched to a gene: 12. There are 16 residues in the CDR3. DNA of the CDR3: TGCAGTGCTAGTGACGCCACAGGGGGCAGGAGCTATGGCTACACCTTC. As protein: CSASDATGGRSYGYTF.

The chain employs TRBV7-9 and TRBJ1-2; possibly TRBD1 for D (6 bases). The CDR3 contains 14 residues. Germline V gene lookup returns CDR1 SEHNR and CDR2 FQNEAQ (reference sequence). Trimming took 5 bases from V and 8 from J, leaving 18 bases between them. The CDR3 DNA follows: TGTGCCAGCAGCCCAACCAAGGAGGACAGAGGCTACACCTTC. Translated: CASSPTKEDRGYTF.

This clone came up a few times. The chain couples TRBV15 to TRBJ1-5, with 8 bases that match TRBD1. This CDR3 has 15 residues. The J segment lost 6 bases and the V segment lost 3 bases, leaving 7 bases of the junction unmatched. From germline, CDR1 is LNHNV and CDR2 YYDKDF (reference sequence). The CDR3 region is CATSRAGGAGQPQHF. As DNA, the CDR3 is TGTGCCACCAGCAGGGCAGGGGGCGCGGGTCAGCCCCAGCATTTT.

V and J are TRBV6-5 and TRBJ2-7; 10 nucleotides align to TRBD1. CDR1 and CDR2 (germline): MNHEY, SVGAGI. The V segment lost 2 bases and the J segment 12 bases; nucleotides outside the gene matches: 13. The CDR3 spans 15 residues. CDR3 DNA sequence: TGTGCCAGCAGTTACACCGGGACAGGGGCGAGGAGGCTGTACTTC. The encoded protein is CASSYTGTGARRLYF.

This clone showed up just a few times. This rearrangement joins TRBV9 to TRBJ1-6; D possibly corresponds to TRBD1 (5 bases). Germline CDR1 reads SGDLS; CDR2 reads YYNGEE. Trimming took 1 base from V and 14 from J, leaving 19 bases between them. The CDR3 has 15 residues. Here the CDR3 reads CASSVSSLAGGALHF. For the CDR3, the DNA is TGTGCCAGCAGCGTATCAAGTTTGGCTGGGGGAGCCCTCCACTTT.

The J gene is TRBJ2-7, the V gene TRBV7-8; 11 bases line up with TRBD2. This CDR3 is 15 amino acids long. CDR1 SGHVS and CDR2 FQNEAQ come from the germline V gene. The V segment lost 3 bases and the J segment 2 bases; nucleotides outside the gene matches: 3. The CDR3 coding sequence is TGTGCCAGCAGCTTGGGACTAGCGGTTACCTACGAGCAGTACTTC. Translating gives CASSLGLAVTYEQYF.

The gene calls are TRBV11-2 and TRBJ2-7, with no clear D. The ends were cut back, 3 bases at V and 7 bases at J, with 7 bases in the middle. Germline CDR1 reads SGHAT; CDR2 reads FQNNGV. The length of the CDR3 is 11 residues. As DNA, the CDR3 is TGTGCCAGCAGCTTCTCCCAAGAGCAGTACTTC. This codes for CASSFSQEQYF.

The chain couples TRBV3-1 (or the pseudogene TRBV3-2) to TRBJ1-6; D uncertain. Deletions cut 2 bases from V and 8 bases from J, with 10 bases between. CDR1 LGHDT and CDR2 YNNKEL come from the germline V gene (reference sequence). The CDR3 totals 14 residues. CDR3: CASSQYPFDSPLHF. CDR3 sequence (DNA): TGTGCCAGCAGCCAATATCCGTTTGATTCACCCCTCCACTTT.

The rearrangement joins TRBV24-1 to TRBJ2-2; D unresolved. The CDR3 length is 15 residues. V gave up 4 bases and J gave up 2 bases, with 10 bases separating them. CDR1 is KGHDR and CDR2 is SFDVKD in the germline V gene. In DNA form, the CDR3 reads TGTGCCACCAGTGAAACAACCACTAACACCGGGGAGCTGTTTTTT. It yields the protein CATSETTTNTGELFF.

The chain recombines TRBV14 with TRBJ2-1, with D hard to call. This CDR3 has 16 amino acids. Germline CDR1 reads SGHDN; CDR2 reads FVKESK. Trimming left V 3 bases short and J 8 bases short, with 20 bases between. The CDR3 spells CASSHGLAVEPYEQFF. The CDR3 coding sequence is TGTGCCAGCAGCCATGGCCTGGCTGTTGAGCCATATGAGCAGTTCTTC.

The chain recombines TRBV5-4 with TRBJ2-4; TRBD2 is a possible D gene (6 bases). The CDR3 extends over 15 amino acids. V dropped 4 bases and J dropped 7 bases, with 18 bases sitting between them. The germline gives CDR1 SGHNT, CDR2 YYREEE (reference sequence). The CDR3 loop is CASSHGTGGGNIQYF. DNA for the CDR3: TGTGCCAGCAGCCATGGCACCGGTGGAGGGAACATTCAGTACTTC.

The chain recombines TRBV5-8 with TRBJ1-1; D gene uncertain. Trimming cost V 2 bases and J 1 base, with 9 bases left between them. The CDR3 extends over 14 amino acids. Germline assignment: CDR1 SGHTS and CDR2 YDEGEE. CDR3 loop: CASSFGNGNTEAFF. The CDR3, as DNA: TGTGCCAGCAGCTTCGGGAACGGGAACACTGAAGCTTTCTTT.

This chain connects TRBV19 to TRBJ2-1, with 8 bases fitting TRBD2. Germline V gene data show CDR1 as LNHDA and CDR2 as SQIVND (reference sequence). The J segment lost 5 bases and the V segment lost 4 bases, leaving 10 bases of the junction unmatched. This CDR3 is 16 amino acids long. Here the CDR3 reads CASSRKGRGGNNEQFF. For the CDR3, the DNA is TGTGCCAGTAGTAGAAAGGGACGGGGGGGCAACAATGAGCAGTTCTTC.

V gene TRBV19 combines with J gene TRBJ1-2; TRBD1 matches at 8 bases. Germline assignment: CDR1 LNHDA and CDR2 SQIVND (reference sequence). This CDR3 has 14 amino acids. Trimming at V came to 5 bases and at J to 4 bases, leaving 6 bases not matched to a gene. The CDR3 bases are TGTGCCAGTAGTGAGACAGGGGCGGGCTATGGCTACACCTTC. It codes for CASSETGAGYGYTF.

CDR3 amino acids: CASSHVGLGQETQYF. The CDR3 DNA follows: TGTGCCAGCAGCCACGTGGGACTAGGACAAGAGACCCAGTACTTC. The J gene is TRBJ2-5, the V gene TRBV14; 8 bases align to TRBD2. Trimming took 3 bases from V and 2 from J; bases not matched to a gene: 5. From germline, CDR1 is SGHDN and CDR2 FVKESK. This CDR3 has 15 amino acids.

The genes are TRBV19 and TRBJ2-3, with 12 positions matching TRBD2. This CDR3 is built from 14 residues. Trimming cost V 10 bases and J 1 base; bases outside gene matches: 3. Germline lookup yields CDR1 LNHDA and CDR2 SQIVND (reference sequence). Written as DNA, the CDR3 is TGTGCCACCCGGACTAGCGGGGGCACAGATACGCAGTATTTT. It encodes CATRTSGGTDTQYF.

Here the CDR3 reads CASSSPASGSSYNEQFF. DNA of the CDR3: TGTGCCAGCAGTTCCCCCGCTAGCGGGAGCTCCTACAATGAGCAGTTCTTC. V and J are TRBV28 and TRBJ2-1; 10 positions agree with TRBD2. With 4 bases clipped from V and 0 bases from J, the junction kept 6 bases outside the gene matches. Germline V lookup: CDR1 MDHEN, CDR2 SYDVKM. There are 17 residues in the CDR3.

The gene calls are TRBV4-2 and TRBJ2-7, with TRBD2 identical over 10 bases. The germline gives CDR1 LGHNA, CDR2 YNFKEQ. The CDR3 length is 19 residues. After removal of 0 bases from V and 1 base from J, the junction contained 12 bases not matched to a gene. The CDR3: CASSQEGGLAGDLSYEQYF. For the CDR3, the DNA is TGTGCCAGCAGCCAAGAAGGGGGTCTAGCGGGAGACCTTTCCTACGAGCAGTACTTC.